This T cell receptor (beta chain) originates from a study of blood T cell repertoires in COVID-19. About the study: The origin of the acute and convalescent COVID-19 samples was the United States, Italy and Spain.

Germline CDR1 and CDR2: SGDLS and YYNGEE. V dropped 4 bases and J dropped 8; count of bases not matched to a gene: 7. The CDR3 runs to 15 residues. Original handling: Estimation of nucleated cell counts was performed using reference gene primer amplification. TCRdb keeps only in-frame clones here, not all; method: immunoSEQ multiplex PCR. That table gives V, J and clone size, and the DNA gave D and trimming. The top ten clones hold around 12% of a sample with roughly 100,000 clones, more than 75% of them seen once. The sample comprised peripheral blood. The chain has TRBV9 and TRBJ2-1, with 12 positions matching TRBD2. The clonotype comes from a human donor in a cohort sampled during active COVID-19. The CDR3 region has the DNA TGTGCCAGCAGCCCAACTAGCGGGGGGTGGGATGAGCAGTTCTTC. It is translated as CASSPTSGGWDEQFF.